The following is a TCR beta chain sequence with its context. The data are from a study of cytomegalovirus exposure and HLA in healthy donors. Study details: There were fewer than 130 million unique TCR beta sequences, drawn from around 180 million T cells, in an earlier analysis.

Every donor was a healthy person donating bone marrow. The PCR used 60 Vbeta and 13 Jbeta primers. Repertoires were generated with immunoSEQ multiplex PCR, while TCRdb's copy carries only in-frame clones and drops some. The table includes about 200,000 clones, 70% to 90% detected once. Sequencing was performed on PBMCs. The clonotype was recovered from a man aged 25 to 45 in good health and CMV-seronegative.

This CDR3 is CASRGLSYEQFF. The CDR3 DNA reads as TGTGCCAGTCGGGGATTAAGTTATGAGCAGTTCTTC. V usage is TRBV19 and J usage is TRBJ2-1, with a weak D call TRBD2 (5 bases). The ends were cut back, 8 bases at V and 8 bases at J, with 13 bases in the middle. CDR1 is LNHDA, CDR2 SQIVND, per germline (reference sequence). This CDR3 is built from 12 residues.